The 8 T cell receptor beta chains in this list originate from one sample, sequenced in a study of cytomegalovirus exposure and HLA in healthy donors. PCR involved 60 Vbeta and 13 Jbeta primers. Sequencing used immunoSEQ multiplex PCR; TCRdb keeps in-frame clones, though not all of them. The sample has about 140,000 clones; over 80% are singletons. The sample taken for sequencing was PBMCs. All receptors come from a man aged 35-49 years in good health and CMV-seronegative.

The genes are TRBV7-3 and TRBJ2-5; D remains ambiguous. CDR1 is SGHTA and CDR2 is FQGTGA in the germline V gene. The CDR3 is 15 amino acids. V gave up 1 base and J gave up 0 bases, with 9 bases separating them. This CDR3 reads CASSLMFGYQETQYF. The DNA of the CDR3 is TGTGCCAGCAGCTTAATGTTCGGGTACCAAGAGACCCAGTACTTC.

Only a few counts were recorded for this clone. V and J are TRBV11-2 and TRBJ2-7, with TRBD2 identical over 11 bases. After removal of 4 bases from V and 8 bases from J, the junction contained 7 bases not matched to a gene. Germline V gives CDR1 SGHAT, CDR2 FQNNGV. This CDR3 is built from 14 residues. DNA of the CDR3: TGTGCCAGCAGCTCAGCTAGCGGGGGGAATCAGCAGTACTTC. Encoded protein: CASSSASGGNQQYF.

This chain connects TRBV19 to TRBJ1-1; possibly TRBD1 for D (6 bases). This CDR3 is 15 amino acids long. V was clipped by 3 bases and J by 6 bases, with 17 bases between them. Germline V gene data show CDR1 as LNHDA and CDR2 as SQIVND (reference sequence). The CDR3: CASSMGVRGPAEAFF. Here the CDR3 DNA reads TGTGCCAGTAGTATGGGGGTCAGGGGCCCAGCTGAAGCTTTCTTT.

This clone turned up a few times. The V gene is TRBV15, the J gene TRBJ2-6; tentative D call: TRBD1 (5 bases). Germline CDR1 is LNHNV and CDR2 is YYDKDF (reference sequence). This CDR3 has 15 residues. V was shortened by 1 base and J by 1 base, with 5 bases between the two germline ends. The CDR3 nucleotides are TGTGCCACCAGCAGAGGGACATCTGGGGCCAACGTCCTGACTTTC. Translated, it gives CATSRGTSGANVLTF.

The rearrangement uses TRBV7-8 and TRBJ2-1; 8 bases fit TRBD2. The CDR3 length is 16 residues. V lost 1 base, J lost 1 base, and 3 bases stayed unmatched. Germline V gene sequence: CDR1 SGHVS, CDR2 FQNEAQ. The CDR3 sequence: CASSLEAGVSYNEQFF. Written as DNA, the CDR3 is TGTGCCAGCAGCTTAGAAGCGGGAGTTTCCTACAATGAGCAGTTCTTC.

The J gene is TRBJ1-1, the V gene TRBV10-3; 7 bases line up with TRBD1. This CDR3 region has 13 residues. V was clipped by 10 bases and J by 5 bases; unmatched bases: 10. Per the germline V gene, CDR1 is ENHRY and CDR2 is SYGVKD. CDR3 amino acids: CATQGEYQTEAFF. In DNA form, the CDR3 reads TGTGCCACGCAGGGGGAATACCAAACTGAAGCTTTCTTT.

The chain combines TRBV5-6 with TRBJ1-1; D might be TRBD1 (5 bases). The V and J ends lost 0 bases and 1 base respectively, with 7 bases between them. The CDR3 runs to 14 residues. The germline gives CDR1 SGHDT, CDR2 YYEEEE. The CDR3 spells CASSLAGENTEAFF. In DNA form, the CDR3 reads TGTGCCAGCAGCTTGGCGGGGGAGAACACTGAAGCTTTCTTT.

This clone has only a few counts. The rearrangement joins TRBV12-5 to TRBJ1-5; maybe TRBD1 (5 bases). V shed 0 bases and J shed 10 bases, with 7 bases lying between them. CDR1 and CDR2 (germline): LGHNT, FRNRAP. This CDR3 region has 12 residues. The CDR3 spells CASGLVGQPQHF. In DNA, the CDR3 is TGTGCTAGTGGTTTGGTAGGACAACCCCAGCATTTT.